This paragraph covers one TCR beta chain sequence. Its antigen is unidentified. Per germline, CDR1 SGHDN and CDR2 FVKESK. The V and J ends lost 1 base and 4 bases, in that order; junction bases with no gene match: 1. The CDR3 length is 15 residues. The data derive from a study of cytomegalovirus exposure and HLA in healthy donors. Study-wide context: Approximately 80 million unique TCRs, all from HLA-typed donors, were included in an early release of the data. Regarding the study as a whole: What a later analysis reportedly showed was that an Asian-associated ancestry cluster had fewer N-insertions than the roughly 670-donor mean.

Amplification used 60 Vbeta primers and 13 Jbeta primers. Only in-frame clones appear in the TCRdb table, and some are missing; sequencing was by immunoSEQ multiplex PCR. The sample has about 110,000 clones; more than 70% are singletons. This TCR derives from a man aged 40-49 years in good health and CMV-seronegative. This chain uses TRBV14 with TRBJ2-2; TRBD1 aligns across 9 bases. Sequences were obtained from PBMCs. The CDR3 DNA reads TGTGCCAGCAGCCAAGGACAGGGGGGCACCGGGGAGCTGTTTTTT. Protein sequence: CASSQGQGGTGELFF.